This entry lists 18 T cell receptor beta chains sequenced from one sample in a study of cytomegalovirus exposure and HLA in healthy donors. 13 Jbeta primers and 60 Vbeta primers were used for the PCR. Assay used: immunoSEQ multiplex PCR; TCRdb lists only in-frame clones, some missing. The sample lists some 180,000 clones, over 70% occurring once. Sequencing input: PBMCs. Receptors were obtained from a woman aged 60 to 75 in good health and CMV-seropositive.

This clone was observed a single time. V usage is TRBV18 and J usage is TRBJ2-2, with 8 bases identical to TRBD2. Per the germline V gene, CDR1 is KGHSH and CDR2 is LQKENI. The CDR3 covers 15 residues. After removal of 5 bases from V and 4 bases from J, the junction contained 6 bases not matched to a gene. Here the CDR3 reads CASSSRAGVTGELFF. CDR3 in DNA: TGTGCCAGCTCATCCAGAGCGGGAGTCACCGGGGAGCTGTTTTTT.

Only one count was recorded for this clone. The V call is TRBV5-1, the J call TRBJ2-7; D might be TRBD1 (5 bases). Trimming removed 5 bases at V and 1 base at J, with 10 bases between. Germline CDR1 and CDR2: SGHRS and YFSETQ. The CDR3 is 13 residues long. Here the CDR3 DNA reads TGCGCCAGCAGACAAACAGGTTCCTACGAGCAGTACTTC. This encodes CASRQTGSYEQYF. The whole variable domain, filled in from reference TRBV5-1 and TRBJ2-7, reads KAGVTQTPRYLIKTRGQQVTLSCSPISGHRSVSWYQQTPGQGLQFLFEYFSETQRNKGNFPGRFSGRQFSNSRSEMNVSTLELGDSALYLCASRQTGSYEQYFGPGTRLTVT.

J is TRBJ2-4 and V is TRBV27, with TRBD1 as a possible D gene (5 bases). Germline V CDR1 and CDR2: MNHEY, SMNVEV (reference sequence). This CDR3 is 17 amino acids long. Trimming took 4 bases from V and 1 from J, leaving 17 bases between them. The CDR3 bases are TGTGCCAGCAGTTCCCAGCCTCCAGGGTTGGCCAAAAACATTCAGTACTTC. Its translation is CASSSQPPGLAKNIQYF.

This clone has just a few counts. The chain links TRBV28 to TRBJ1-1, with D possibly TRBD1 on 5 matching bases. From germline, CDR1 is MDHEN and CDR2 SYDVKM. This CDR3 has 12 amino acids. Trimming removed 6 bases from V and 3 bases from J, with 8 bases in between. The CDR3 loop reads CASRQGYTEAFF. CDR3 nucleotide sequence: TGTGCCAGCAGGCAGGGTTACACTGAAGCTTTCTTT. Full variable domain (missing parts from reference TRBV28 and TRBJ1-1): DVKVTQSSRYLVKRTGEKVFLECVQDMDHENMFWYRQDPGLGLRLIYFSYDVKMKEKGDIPEGYSVSREKKERFSLILESASTNQTSMYLCASRQGYTEAFFGQGTRLTVV.

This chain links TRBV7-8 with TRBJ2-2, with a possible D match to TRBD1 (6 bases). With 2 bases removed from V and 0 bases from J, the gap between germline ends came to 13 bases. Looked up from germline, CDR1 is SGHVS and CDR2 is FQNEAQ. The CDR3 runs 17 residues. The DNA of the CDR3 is TGTGCCAGCAGCTTACTCCCCGGGACAACGAACACCGGGGAGCTGTTTTTT. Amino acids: CASSLLPGTTNTGELFF. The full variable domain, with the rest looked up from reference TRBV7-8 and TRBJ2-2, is GAGVSQSPRYKVAKRGQDVALRCDPISGHVSLFWYQQALGQGPEFLTYFQNEAQLDKSGLPSDRFFAERPEGSVSTLKIQRTQQEDSAVYLCASSLLPGTTNTGELFFGEGSRLTVL.

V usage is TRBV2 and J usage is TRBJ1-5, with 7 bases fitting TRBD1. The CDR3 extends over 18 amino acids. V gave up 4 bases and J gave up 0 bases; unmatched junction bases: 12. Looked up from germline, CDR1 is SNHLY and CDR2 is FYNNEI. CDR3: CASSVLGRGRNSNQPQHF. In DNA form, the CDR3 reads TGTGCCAGCAGTGTCCTCGGCAGGGGGAGGAATAGCAATCAGCCCCAGCATTTT.

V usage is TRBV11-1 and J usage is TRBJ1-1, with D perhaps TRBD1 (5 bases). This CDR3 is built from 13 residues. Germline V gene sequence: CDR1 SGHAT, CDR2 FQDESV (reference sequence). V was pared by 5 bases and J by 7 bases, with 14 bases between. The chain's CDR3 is CASSQGRAVEAFF. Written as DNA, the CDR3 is TGTGCCAGCAGCCAGGGCAGGGCGGTTGAAGCTTTCTTT.

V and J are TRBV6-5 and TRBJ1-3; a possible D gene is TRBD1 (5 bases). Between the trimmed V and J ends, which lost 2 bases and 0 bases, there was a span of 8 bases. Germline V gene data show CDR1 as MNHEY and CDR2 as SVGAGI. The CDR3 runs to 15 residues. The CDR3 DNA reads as TGTGCCAGCAGTTACGACAGTTCCTCTGGAAACACCATATATTTT. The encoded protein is CASSYDSSSGNTIYF.

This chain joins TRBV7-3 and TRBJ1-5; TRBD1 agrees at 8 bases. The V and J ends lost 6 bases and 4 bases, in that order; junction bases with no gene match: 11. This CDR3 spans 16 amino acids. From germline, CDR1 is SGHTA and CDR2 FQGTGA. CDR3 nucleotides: TGTGCCAGCAGTTTTTCCCGGGACAGGTATAATCAGCCCCAGCATTTT. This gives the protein CASSFSRDRYNQPQHF.

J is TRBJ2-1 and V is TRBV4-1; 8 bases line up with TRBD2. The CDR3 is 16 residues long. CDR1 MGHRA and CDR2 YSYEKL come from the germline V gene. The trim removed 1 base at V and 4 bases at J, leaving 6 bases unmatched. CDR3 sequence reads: CASSQGGSGSYNEQFF. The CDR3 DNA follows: TGCGCCAGCAGCCAAGGGGGAAGCGGGAGTTACAATGAGCAGTTCTTC.

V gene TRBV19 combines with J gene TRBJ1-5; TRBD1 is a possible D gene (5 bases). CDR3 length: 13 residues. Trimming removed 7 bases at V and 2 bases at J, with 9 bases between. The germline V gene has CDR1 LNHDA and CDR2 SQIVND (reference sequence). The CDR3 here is CASMVGGNQPQHF. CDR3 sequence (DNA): TGTGCCAGTATGGTAGGGGGCAATCAGCCCCAGCATTTT. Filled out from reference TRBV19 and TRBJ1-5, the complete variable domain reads DGGITQSPKYLFRKEGQNVTLSCEQNLNHDAMYWYRQDPGQGLRLIYYSQIVNDFQKGDIAEGYSVSREKKESFPLTVTSAQKNPTAFYLCASMVGGNQPQHFGDGTRLSIL.

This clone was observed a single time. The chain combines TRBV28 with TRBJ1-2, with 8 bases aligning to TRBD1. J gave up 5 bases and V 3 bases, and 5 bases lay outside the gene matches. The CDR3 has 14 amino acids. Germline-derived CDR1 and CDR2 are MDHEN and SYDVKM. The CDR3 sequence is CASSFPRGPYGYTF. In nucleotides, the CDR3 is TGTGCCAGCAGTTTCCCCAGGGGGCCATATGGCTACACCTTC.

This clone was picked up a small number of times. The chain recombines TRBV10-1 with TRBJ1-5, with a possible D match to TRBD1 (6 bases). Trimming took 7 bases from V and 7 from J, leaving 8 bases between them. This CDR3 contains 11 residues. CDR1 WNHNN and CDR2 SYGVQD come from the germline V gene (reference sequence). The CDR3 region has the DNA TGCGCCAGCAACAGGGAGCAGCCCCAGCATTTT. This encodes CASNREQPQHF.

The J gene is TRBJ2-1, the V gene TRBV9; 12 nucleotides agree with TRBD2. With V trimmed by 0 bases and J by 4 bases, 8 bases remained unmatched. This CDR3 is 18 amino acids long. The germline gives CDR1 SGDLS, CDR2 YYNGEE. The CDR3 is CASSVGPSGRAQYNEQFF. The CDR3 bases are TGTGCCAGCAGCGTAGGTCCTAGCGGGAGGGCACAGTACAATGAGCAGTTCTTC.

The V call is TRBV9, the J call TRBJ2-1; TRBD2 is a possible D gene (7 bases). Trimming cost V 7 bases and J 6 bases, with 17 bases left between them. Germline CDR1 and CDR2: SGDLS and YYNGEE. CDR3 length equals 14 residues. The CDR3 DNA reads TGTGCCAGCGGGGAGGAGGGGGGGCTCAATGAGCAGTTCTTC. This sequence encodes CASGEEGGLNEQFF.

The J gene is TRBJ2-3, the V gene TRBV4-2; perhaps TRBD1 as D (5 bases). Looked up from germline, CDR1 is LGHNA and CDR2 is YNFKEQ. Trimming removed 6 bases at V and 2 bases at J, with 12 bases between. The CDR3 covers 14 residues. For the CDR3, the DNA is TGTGCCAGCAGAGGGCAGGGTTACACAGATACGCAGTATTTT. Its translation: CASRGQGYTDTQYF.

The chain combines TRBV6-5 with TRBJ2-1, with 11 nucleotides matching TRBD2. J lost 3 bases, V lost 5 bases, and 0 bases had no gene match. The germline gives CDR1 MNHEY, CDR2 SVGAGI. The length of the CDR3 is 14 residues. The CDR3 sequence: CASSGTSGYNEQFF. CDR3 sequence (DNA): TGTGCCAGCAGTGGGACTAGCGGCTACAATGAGCAGTTCTTC.

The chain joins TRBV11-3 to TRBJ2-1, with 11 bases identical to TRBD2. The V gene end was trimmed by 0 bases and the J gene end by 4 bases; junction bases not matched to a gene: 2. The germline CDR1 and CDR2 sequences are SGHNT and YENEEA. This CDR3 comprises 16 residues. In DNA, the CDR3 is TGTGCCAGCAGCTTAGAAGGGACTAGCGGTTACAATGAGCAGTTCTTC. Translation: CASSLEGTSGYNEQFF.